A selection of T cell receptor beta chains follows, all from one sample in a study of a mutant IDH1 vaccine in newly diagnosed glioma. Repertoires were generated with immunoSEQ multiplex PCR, while TCRdb's copy carries only in-frame clones and drops some. Among nearly 30,000 clones, approximately 86% were seen once, and the ten largest hold about 3.1%. These receptors are not linked to any known antigen. Specimen: peripheral blood mononuclear cells (PBMCs), collected from a glioma patient whose treatment included an IDH1 peptide vaccine. These receptors came from a woman aged 35 to 49 with glioma. Some clones in this sample may be carry-over from other donors' samples. CDR3s include the opening cysteine and the closing phenylalanine or tryptophan. Clone size is given for some rows only: seen once, a few or many times, or a class if the clone is expanded.

v_call	j_call	clone_size	cdr3_aa
TRBV18	TRBJ1-2	once	CASSPHPGDGYTF
TRBV28	TRBJ2-7	.	CASSFRGSGQYF
TRBV5-8	TRBJ2-7	.	CASTADRGLREQYF
TRBV4-3	TRBJ2-6	.	CASSQDGSSGANVLTF
TRBV6-5	TRBJ1-5	.	CASSRDKAAQPQHF
TRBV2	TRBJ2-4	.	CASRDPGLGGNIQYF
TRBV11-2	TRBJ2-2	.	CASTLEGGLGAGELFF
TRBV9	TRBJ2-2	.	CASSVARVAGNTGELFF
TRBV10-3	TRBJ1-4	.	CATRGGNEKLFF
TRBV2	TRBJ1-1	.	CASSAQLLDTEAFF
TRBV5-8	TRBJ1-3	.	CASSLQATFSGNTIYF
TRBV27	TRBJ2-7	few	CASSRAAGSGANEQYF
TRBV6-1	TRBJ2-7	.	CASRNPGLASYEQYF